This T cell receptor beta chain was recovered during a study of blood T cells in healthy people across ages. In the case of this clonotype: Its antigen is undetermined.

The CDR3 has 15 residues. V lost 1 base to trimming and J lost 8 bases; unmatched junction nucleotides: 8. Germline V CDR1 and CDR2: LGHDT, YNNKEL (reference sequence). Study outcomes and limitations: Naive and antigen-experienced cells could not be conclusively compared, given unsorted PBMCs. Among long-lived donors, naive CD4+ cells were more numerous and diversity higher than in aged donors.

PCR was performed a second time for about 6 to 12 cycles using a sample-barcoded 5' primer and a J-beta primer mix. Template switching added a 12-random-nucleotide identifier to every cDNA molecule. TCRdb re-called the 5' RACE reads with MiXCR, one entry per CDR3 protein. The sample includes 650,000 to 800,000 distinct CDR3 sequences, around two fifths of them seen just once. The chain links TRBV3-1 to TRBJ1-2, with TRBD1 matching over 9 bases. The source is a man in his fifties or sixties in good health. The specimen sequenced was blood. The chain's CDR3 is CASSQGDRGVYGYTF. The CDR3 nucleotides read TGTGCCAGCAGCCAAGGCGACAGGGGGGTTTACGGCTACACCTTC.